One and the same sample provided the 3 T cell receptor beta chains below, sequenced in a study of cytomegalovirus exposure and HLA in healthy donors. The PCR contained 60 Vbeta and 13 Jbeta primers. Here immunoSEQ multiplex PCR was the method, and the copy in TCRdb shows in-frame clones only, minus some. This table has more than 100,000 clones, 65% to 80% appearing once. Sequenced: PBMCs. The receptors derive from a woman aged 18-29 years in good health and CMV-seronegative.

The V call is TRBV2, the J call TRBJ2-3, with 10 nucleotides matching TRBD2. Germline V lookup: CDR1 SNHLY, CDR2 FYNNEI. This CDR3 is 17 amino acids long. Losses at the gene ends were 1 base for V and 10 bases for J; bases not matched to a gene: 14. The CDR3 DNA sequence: TGTGCCAGCAGTGAAGGGGCTAGCGGGAGCCTCCAGGGAGCGCAGTATTTT. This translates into CASSEGASGSLQGAQYF.

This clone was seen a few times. CDR3 DNA sequence: TGTGCCTGGAGTGCGACAAGCGGGAGGGCCGCCGGGCAGTACTTC. Protein sequence: CAWSATSGRAAGQYF. This chain joins TRBV30 and TRBJ2-7; 10 bases line up with TRBD2. Germline V lookup: CDR1 GTSNPN, CDR2 SVGIG (reference sequence). J was trimmed by 9 bases and V by 1 base; bases with no gene match: 12. This CDR3 is 15 amino acids long. Full variable domain (missing parts from reference TRBV30 and TRBJ2-7): SQTIHQWPATLVQPVGSPLSLECTVEGTSNPNLYWYRQAAGRGLQLLFYSVGIGQISSEVPQNLSASRPQDRQFILSSKKLLLSDSGFYLCAWSATSGRAAGQYFGPGTRLTVT.

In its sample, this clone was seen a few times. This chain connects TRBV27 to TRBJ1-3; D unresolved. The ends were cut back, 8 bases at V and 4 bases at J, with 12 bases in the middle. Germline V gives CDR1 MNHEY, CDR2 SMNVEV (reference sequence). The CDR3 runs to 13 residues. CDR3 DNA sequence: TGTGCCAGCCGAGGGCTCGTGGGAAACACCATATATTTT. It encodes CASRGLVGNTIYF.